One and the same sample provided the 32 T cell receptor beta chains below, sequenced in a study of blood T cell repertoires in COVID-19 (dated by TCRdb to 2019 to 2021). The library was built by means of the immunoSEQ multiplex PCR assay. TCRdb carries this immuneACCESS record with in-frame sequences only. Its versions omit some clonotypes, under half of them owing to an unresolved V gene in the studies checked, with the rest unexplained. Counted in this sample were 150,000 to 200,000 clones; about 77% of them appeared once. The top ten hold about a sixth of the sample. The sequenced sample was PBMCs or T cells enriched from blood (not recorded which). The source of these receptors is a woman aged 45-59 years with acute COVID-19.

This clone was found many times. The rearrangement joins TRBV2 to TRBJ1-5; 10 bases map to TRBD1. The length of the CDR3 is 14 residues. The junction had 9 bases not matched to a gene; V was cut back by 5 bases and J by 11 bases. Germline lookup yields CDR1 SNHLY and CDR2 FYNNEI. CDR3 DNA: TGTGCCAGCAGTTGGGACAGGGGCCCTGGAGCCCAGCATTTT. Protein product: CASSWDRGPGAQHF.

The genes are TRBV5-1 and TRBJ2-1; D gene ambiguous. In germline, CDR1 is SGHRS, CDR2 YFSETQ. The CDR3 consists of 15 residues. V was pared by 3 bases and J by 0 bases, with 10 bases between. As DNA, the CDR3 is TGCGCCAGCAGCTGGGCAGCCGGCTCCTACAATGAGCAGTTCTTC. Amino acids: CASSWAAGSYNEQFF. Full variable domain (remainder filled in from reference TRBV5-1 and TRBJ2-1): KAGVTQTPRYLIKTRGQQVTLSCSPISGHRSVSWYQQTPGQGLQFLFEYFSETQRNKGNFPGRFSGRQFSNSRSEMNVSTLELGDSALYLCASSWAAGSYNEQFFGPGTRLTVL.

There are a few counts of this clone. The chain employs TRBV18 and TRBJ1-5; no clear D gene. Looked up from germline, CDR1 is KGHSH and CDR2 is LQKENI. Trimming stripped 3 bases from V and 1 base from J, with 7 bases between. The CDR3 length is 14 residues. CDR3 sequence (DNA): TGTGCCAGCTCACCCCTCAGGAGCAATCAGCCCCAGCATTTT. It encodes CASSPLRSNQPQHF.

A few counts support this clone. The V and J genes are TRBV19 and TRBJ1-2; the D gene is possibly TRBD1 (5 bases). Germline CDR1 reads LNHDA; CDR2 reads SQIVND (reference sequence). V was clipped by 5 bases and J by 1 base, with 14 bases between them. The CDR3 runs to 15 residues. The CDR3 DNA sequence: TGTGCCAGTAGTGTGGACCGGGACTTTAACTATGGCTACACCTTC. This gives the protein CASSVDRDFNYGYTF.

The V gene is TRBV6-4, the J gene TRBJ1-1; unclear D gene. This CDR3 comprises 14 residues. Germline V gene data show CDR1 as MRHNA and CDR2 as SNTAGT. V was pared by 0 bases and J by 5 bases, with 10 bases between. CDR3 in DNA: TGTGCCAGCAGTGACTCGAGCTTGAGAACTGAAGCTTTCTTT. Translated, it gives CASSDSSLRTEAFF.

This chain connects TRBV12-2 to TRBJ2-1; the table assigns TRBD1, which was not confirmed against the DNA. TRBV12-2 represents a pseudogene. The CDR3 loop spans 19 amino acids. In DNA form, the CDR3 reads TGTGCAAGTCGCTTAGTTTGTTGGCCGGGACAGCTCGACTCCAATGAGCAGTTCTTC. Protein product: CASRLVCWPGQLDSNEQFF.

This chain links TRBV10-2 with TRBJ1-1; no reliable D call. The V end lost 5 bases, the J end lost 4 bases, and 11 bases lay between the germline ends. Germline values: CDR1 WSHSY, CDR2 SAAADI. The CDR3 totals 13 residues. CDR3 nucleotides: TGCGCCAGCAGTCCCGTGGCGGCCACTGAAGCTTTCTTT. Amino acid sequence: CASSPVAATEAFF.

The chain links TRBV4-1 to TRBJ1-1; tentatively, D is TRBD1 (5 bases). CDR3 size: 15 residues. Deletions cut 3 bases from V and 10 bases from J, with 21 bases between. Looked up from germline, CDR1 is MGHRA and CDR2 is YSYEKL. CDR3 DNA sequence: TGCGCCAGCAGCCAGGGGCCGGGAGCGGTGACCGGAGCTTTCTTT. Its protein product is CASSQGPGAVTGAFF.

The rearrangement links TRBV28 to TRBJ1-3; D may be TRBD1 (6 bases). Trimming cost V 8 bases and J 4 bases, with 21 bases left between them. The CDR3 is made up of 16 amino acids. Germline CDR1 and CDR2: MDHEN and SYDVKM. CDR3 protein: CASSSAEGVRGNTIYF. CDR3 nucleotides: TGTGCCAGCTCCTCTGCAGAGGGGGTGAGAGGAAACACCATATATTTT.

This clone came up many times. The CDR3 loop is CASSQDPNNQPQHF. The CDR3, as DNA: TGCGCCAGCAGCCAAGATCCCAACAATCAGCCCCAGCATTTT. The chain links TRBV4-1 to TRBJ1-5, with unresolved D. Germline lookup yields CDR1 MGHRA and CDR2 YSYEKL. Between the trimmed V and J ends, which lost 0 bases and 3 bases, there was a span of 6 bases. This CDR3 contains 14 residues.

The chain couples TRBV6-5 to TRBJ2-1; tentatively, D is TRBD1 (5 bases). V lost 5 bases and J 6 bases, leaving 14 bases between the germline ends. CDR3 length: 14 residues. Germline V gives CDR1 MNHEY, CDR2 SVGAGI. The CDR3 sequence: CASSQGTSSNEQFF. DNA for the CDR3: TGTGCCAGCAGTCAGGGTACGAGTTCCAATGAGCAGTTCTTC.

CDR3 sequence reads: CASSYLEGETQYF. CDR3 DNA sequence: TGTGCCAGCAGTTACCTAGAGGGAGAGACCCAGTACTTC. This chain joins TRBV6-2 or TRBV6-3 and TRBJ2-5, with D possibly matching TRBD2 (5 bases). The CDR3 contains 13 residues. The germline V gene has CDR1 MNHEY and CDR2 SVGEGT. Trimming took off 2 bases at V and 4 bases at J, with 8 bases between the two ends.

V is TRBV19 and J is TRBJ2-1; 7 bases fit TRBD1. The germline gives CDR1 LNHDA, CDR2 SQIVND (reference sequence). The length of the CDR3 is 14 residues. The V gene end was trimmed by 5 bases and the J gene end by 6 bases; junction bases not matched to a gene: 7. For the CDR3, the DNA is TGTGCCAGTAGTGCCCCAAGGGGGCTCAATGAGCAGTTCTTC. Translating it yields CASSAPRGLNEQFF.

This chain uses TRBV9 with TRBJ2-3; 10 bases map to TRBD2. This CDR3 is 16 amino acids long. Losses at the gene ends were 3 bases for V and 2 bases for J; bases not matched to a gene: 6. Germline V gene data show CDR1 as SGDLS and CDR2 as YYNGEE. Here the CDR3 DNA reads TGTGCCAGCAGCGACGATCTAGCGGGGGACACAGATACGCAGTATTTT. Translating it yields CASSDDLAGDTDTQYF.

V is TRBV3-1 (or the pseudogene TRBV3-2) and J is TRBJ1-2; unclear D gene. Germline V gene data show CDR1 as LGHDT and CDR2 as YNNKEL (reference sequence). The CDR3 consists of 13 residues. V was shortened by 2 bases and J by 4 bases, with 8 bases between the two germline ends. CDR3 sequence: CASSQLSGYGYTF. The CDR3, as DNA: TGTGCCAGCAGCCAACTCTCGGGCTATGGCTACACCTTC.

The chain combines TRBV27 with TRBJ2-5; weak D call: TRBD2 (6 bases). Germline V gene sequence: CDR1 MNHEY, CDR2 SMNVEV (reference sequence). The CDR3 totals 17 residues. V was cut by 4 bases and J by 3 bases, with 21 bases left in between. CDR3 amino acids: CASSSSPGTPTEETQYF. The CDR3 region has the DNA TGTGCCAGCAGTTCTTCCCCGGGGACTCCAACTGAAGAGACCCAGTACTTC.

The rearrangement links TRBV18 to TRBJ1-4; weak D call: TRBD1 (5 bases). Between the trimmed V and J ends, which lost 5 bases and 8 bases, there was a span of 18 bases. Germline CDR1 and CDR2: KGHSH and LQKENI. CDR3 size: 15 residues. CDR3 nucleotide sequence: TGTGCCAGCTCAAGCGGGACGGCCGTCTACGAAAAACTGTTTTTT. This gives the protein CASSSGTAVYEKLFF.

With regard to this clone: A read error may be the cause here, since a much bigger clone is one base away. CDR3: CASSEGTGSSYEQYV. In nucleotides, the CDR3 is TGTGCCAGCAGTGAAGGGACAGGGAGCTCCTACGAGCAGTACGTC. The V gene is TRBV6-1, the J gene TRBJ2-7, with 8 nucleotides matching TRBD1. The trim removed 1 base at V and 0 bases at J, leaving 2 bases unmatched. The V gene's germline CDR1 is MNHNS and CDR2 SASEGT. The CDR3 spans 15 residues.

In DNA form, the CDR3 reads TGTGCCAGCAGCTTAGGACGGGTACTGTCGAGTGGCTACACCTTC. It specifies CASSLGRVLSSGYTF. The V call is TRBV11-2, the J call TRBJ1-2; D not certain. Deletions cut 1 base from V and 7 bases from J, with 16 bases between. Germline V gene lookup returns CDR1 SGHAT and CDR2 FQNNGV. The CDR3 runs to 15 residues.

This chain links TRBV3-1 (or the pseudogene TRBV3-2) with TRBJ1-5; D is possibly TRBD1 (6 bases). The CDR3 spans 15 residues. The germline CDR1 and CDR2 sequences are LGHDT and YNNKEL (reference sequence). V was trimmed by 6 bases and J by 3 bases, leaving 15 bases between them. CDR3 sequence reads: CASSPGTINNQPQHF. The CDR3 DNA reads TGTGCCAGCAGTCCCGGGACAATTAACAATCAGCCCCAGCATTTT.

The CDR3 nucleotides read TGTGCCAGCAGTCGACAGGGGTATTACGAGCAGTACGTC. Translation: CASSRQGYYEQYV. The rearrangement joins TRBV6-2 or TRBV6-3 to TRBJ2-7; the match to TRBD1 covers 8 bases. The CDR3 has 13 residues. CDR1 is MNHEY, CDR2 SVGEGT, per germline. Losses at the gene ends were 5 bases for V and 4 bases for J; bases not matched to a gene: 4.

This clone occurred a few times. The chain carries TRBV9 and TRBJ1-6; no clear D gene. From germline, CDR1 is SGDLS and CDR2 YYNGEE. The CDR3 is 14 amino acids. V was shortened by 0 bases and J by 14 bases, with 15 bases between the two germline ends. The CDR3 sequence is CASSVEESKRALHF. The CDR3, as DNA: TGTGCCAGCAGCGTAGAAGAGTCGAAGAGGGCCCTCCACTTT.

V and J are TRBV12-3 or TRBV12-4 and TRBJ1-2; D unresolved. V lost 4 bases and J 4 bases, leaving 7 bases between the germline ends. The CDR3 has 12 residues. The DNA of the CDR3 is TGTGCCAGCAGTTCCGCAGGCTATGGCTACACCTTC. Translating it yields CASSSAGYGYTF.

The chain employs TRBV4-1 and TRBJ2-3; D might be TRBD1 (5 bases). Germline CDR1 and CDR2: MGHRA and YSYEKL. V lost 4 bases to trimming and J lost 0 bases, with 17 bases between them. The CDR3 has 17 amino acids. The CDR3 loop is CASSLGDRSPSTDTQYF. The CDR3 nucleotides read TGCGCCAGCAGCCTTGGCGACAGATCACCTAGCACAGATACGCAGTATTTT.

This clone was detected only once. The V and J genes are TRBV7-9 and TRBJ1-2; TRBD1 might be the D (5 bases). This CDR3 is 14 amino acids long. Germline V CDR1 and CDR2: SEHNR, FQNEAQ (reference sequence). The V end lost 5 bases, the J end lost 3 bases, and 13 bases lay between the germline ends. CDR3 region: CASSIGAGHYGYTF. The CDR3, as DNA: TGTGCCAGCAGCATAGGAGCAGGGCACTATGGCTACACCTTC. Filled out from reference TRBV7-9 and TRBJ1-2, the complete variable domain reads DTGVSQNPRHKITKRGQNVTFRCDPISEHNRLYWYRQTLGQGPEFLTYFQNEAQLEKSRLLSDRFSAERPKGSFSTLEIQRTEQGDSAMYLCASSIGAGHYGYTFGSGTRLTVV.

The chain couples TRBV6-2 or TRBV6-3 to TRBJ2-5; D remains unclear. CDR3 length equals 15 residues. Trimming took 5 bases from V and 4 from J, leaving 17 bases between them. Germline V CDR1 and CDR2: MNHEY, SVGEGT. The CDR3 loop reads CASSKRRPGRETQYF. CDR3 in DNA: TGTGCCAGCAGTAAGAGACGGCCGGGTCGAGAGACCCAGTACTTC.

The chain employs TRBV19 and TRBJ1-2, with 7 bases that match TRBD1. The CDR3 has 15 amino acids. The ends lost 2 bases at V and 6 bases at J; junction bases unmatched: 9. Germline V gene data show CDR1 as LNHDA and CDR2 as SQIVND (reference sequence). The CDR3, as DNA: TGTGCCAGTAGTATAAGGGACAGAAAGGTTGATGGCTACACCTTC. It yields the protein CASSIRDRKVDGYTF. The full variable domain, its missing parts supplied by reference TRBV19 and TRBJ1-2, is DGGITQSPKYLFRKEGQNVTLSCEQNLNHDAMYWYRQDPGQGLRLIYYSQIVNDFQKGDIAEGYSVSREKKESFPLTVTSAQKNPTAFYLCASSIRDRKVDGYTFGSGTRLTVV.

This clone appeared a few times. This chain joins TRBV6-5 and TRBJ2-1; 7 nucleotides match TRBD1. The trim removed 2 bases at V and 4 bases at J, leaving 5 bases unmatched. CDR3 length equals 15 residues. Per the germline V gene, CDR1 is MNHEY and CDR2 is SVGAGI. In DNA form, the CDR3 reads TGTGCCAGCAGTTACCGGACAGGAGATTACAATGAGCAGTTCTTC. Amino acid sequence: CASSYRTGDYNEQFF.

The chain links TRBV6-2 or TRBV6-3 to TRBJ2-3, with D perhaps matching TRBD2 (6 bases). CDR3 length equals 13 residues. V was trimmed by 6 bases and J by 2 bases, leaving 9 bases between them. Per germline, CDR1 MNHEY and CDR2 SVGEGT. Written as DNA, the CDR3 is TGTGCCAGCAGCCAGGACTACACAGATACGCAGTATTTT. It translates to CASSQDYTDTQYF.

This clone was observed a handful of times. The chain has TRBV11-3 and TRBJ2-1; a possible D gene is TRBD2 (7 bases). CDR1 SGHNT and CDR2 YENEEA come from the germline V gene. The CDR3 contains 16 residues. V shed 0 bases and J shed 7 bases, with 16 bases lying between them. The CDR3: CASSLEAGALGNEQFF. The CDR3 DNA sequence: TGTGCCAGCAGCTTAGAGGCGGGGGCCCTCGGGAATGAGCAGTTCTTC.

In this sample, this clone turned up a few times. The gene calls are TRBV7-8 and TRBJ2-5; D is unclear. V was trimmed by 0 bases and J by 6 bases, leaving 8 bases between them. The germline gives CDR1 SGHVS, CDR2 FQNEAQ. The CDR3 loop spans 13 amino acids. The CDR3 sequence is CASSLATGQTQYF. In DNA form, the CDR3 reads TGTGCCAGCAGCTTAGCCACTGGGCAGACCCAGTACTTC.

V usage is TRBV5-1 and J usage is TRBJ2-6, with 7 bases matching TRBD1. V trimming: 4 bases; J trimming: 2 bases; junction bases outside the gene matches: 3. CDR3 length: 15 residues. Germline V CDR1 and CDR2: SGHRS, YFSETQ. CDR3 loop: CASSTTGTGANVLTF. DNA for the CDR3: TGCGCCAGCAGCACGACAGGGACTGGGGCCAACGTCCTGACTTTC.